The sequence of this T cell receptor beta chain was determined in a study of OX40 agonist ivuxolimab in advanced cancers. Overall study context: Participants, 65% to 85% male, averaged about 56 years of age, ranging from roughly 20 to 80. Study-wide points: The mean number of expanded clones was higher in CD8+ T cells than in CD4+. Researchers did not establish what antigens the expanded peripheral T cells target. Clonal expansion by week 6 occurred in CD4+ and CD8+ blood T cells (at 0.1 to 3.0 mg/kg).

To note about this clone: What it binds is not known.

Trimming stripped 2 bases from V and 11 bases from J, with 25 bases between. The CDR3 contains 16 residues. CDR1 and CDR2 (germline): SGHNT, YYREEE (reference sequence). Measured with immunoSEQ multiplex PCR; TCRdb has only the in-frame clones, and not every one. The sample consists of 100,000 or so clones, approximately 91% of them appearing once. This receptor was obtained from an adult with an advanced solid tumor such as melanoma, head and neck, liver or kidney cancer. The V and J genes are TRBV5-4 and TRBJ1-1; D may be TRBD1 (5 bases). The sequencing here drew on CD4+ or CD8+ T cells sorted from blood, taken in a trial of the OX40 agonist ivuxolimab. The CDR3 loop reads CASSFSDLGAPGMAFF. The CDR3 DNA reads TGTGCCAGCAGCTTTTCGGATTTAGGGGCGCCCGGTATGGCTTTCTTT.